The 6 T cell receptor beta chains below were found in one sample sequenced in a study of cytomegalovirus exposure and HLA in healthy donors. The PCR ran on 60 Vbeta and 13 Jbeta primers. Libraries were prepared by immunoSEQ multiplex PCR; TCRdb keeps only in-frame clonotypes and omits some of them. In the table there are over 150,000 clones, around three quarters of which are singletons. The sample comprised PBMCs. The receptors were gathered from a man younger than 45 in good health and CMV-seropositive.

The rearrangement uses TRBV7-9 and TRBJ2-7; 7 bases are shared with TRBD1. The CDR3 totals 15 residues. V lost 1 base and J lost 3; bases outside the gene matches: 6. Germline CDR1 and CDR2: SEHNR and FQNEAQ (reference sequence). CDR3 loop: CASSLGQGQLYEQYF. The CDR3 DNA sequence: TGTGCCAGCAGCTTAGGACAGGGACAACTCTACGAGCAGTACTTC.

The rearrangement uses TRBV6-1 and TRBJ1-5, with 7 bases identical to TRBD1. With V trimmed by 7 bases and J by 4 bases, 7 bases remained unmatched. In germline, CDR1 is MNHNS, CDR2 SASEGT. CDR3 length: 14 residues. CDR3 nucleotide sequence: TGTGCCAGCAACCCGGGACAGAAAAATCAGCCCCAGCATTTT. Protein sequence: CASNPGQKNQPQHF.

The chain uses TRBV2 and TRBJ2-7, with 7 bases matching TRBD1. This CDR3 contains 12 residues. With V trimmed by 10 bases and J by 2 bases, 5 bases remained unmatched. The germline V gene encodes CDR1 SNHLY and CDR2 FYNNEI. CDR3 nucleotide sequence: TGTGCCATTGCCGGGACAGCCTACGAGCAGTACTTC. It specifies CAIAGTAYEQYF.

With regard to this clone: One end of the junction does not line up with germline, which may come from a read error. The chain has TRBV5-1 and TRBJ2-7; 8 nucleotides agree with TRBD1. The germline V gene encodes CDR1 SGHRS and CDR2 YFSETQ. This CDR3 contains 15 residues. The DNA for the CDR3 is TGCGCCAGCGGCTTGCAGGGGGCGGTACCCTACGAGCAGTACTTC. Translated: CASGLQGAVPYEQYF.

This chain links TRBV5-8 with TRBJ2-6; tentatively, D is TRBD2 (6 bases). V gave up 4 bases and J gave up 0 bases, with 17 bases separating them. There are 18 residues in the CDR3. Germline CDR1 and CDR2: SGHTS and YDEGEE. The chain's CDR3 is CASSPRPGVSSGANVLTF. The DNA for the CDR3 is TGTGCCAGCAGCCCGAGACCGGGGGTCAGCTCTGGGGCCAACGTCCTGACTTTC.

The rearrangement uses TRBV19 and TRBJ2-7; 8 nucleotides align to TRBD1. Germline values: CDR1 LNHDA, CDR2 SQIVND (reference sequence). The V and J ends lost 4 bases and 5 bases, in that order; junction bases with no gene match: 7. This CDR3 is built from 14 residues. CDR3 amino acids: CASSRRQGMNEQYF. The CDR3 DNA reads as TGTGCCAGTAGTAGGAGACAGGGGATGAACGAGCAGTACTTC.